What follows is one T cell receptor beta chain and its context. Germline CDR1 and CDR2: SGHTA and FQGTGA. Trimming pared 3 bases from V and 4 bases from J, leaving 10 bases between. The CDR3 spans 15 residues. This record comes from a study of blood T cell repertoires in COVID-19. Study-wide context: Specimens from acute and convalescent COVID-19 originated in the United States, Italy and Spain. PBMCs, B-cell-depleted T cells, or T cells provided the cDNA or gDNA that made up the material.

Original data processing: Quantification of nucleated cells was approximated via reference gene primer amplification. Only in-frame clones appear in the TCRdb table, and some are missing; sequencing was by immunoSEQ multiplex PCR. D and trimming were read from the DNA, whereas the V and J calls and clone size are those reported in that table. In the table there are roughly 120,000 clones, about three quarters of which are singletons. The sample comprised peripheral blood. The chain recombines TRBV7-3 with TRBJ2-6; D may be TRBD2 (5 bases). This sequence originates from a human donor with acute or convalescent COVID-19. The donor label of this sample is uncertain. CDR3 nucleotide sequence: TGTGCCAGCAGCTTCGGAGGCACCGGGGCCAACGTCCTGACTTTC. This codes for CASSFGGTGANVLTF.